These 30 T cell receptor beta chains were sequenced from one sample in a study of blood T cells in healthy people across ages. A J-beta primer mix and a sample-barcoded 5' primer were used in a second PCR of about 7 to 12 cycles. MiXCR, applied by TCRdb to the 5' RACE reads, yields one record per CDR3 protein. The table shows hundreds of thousands of distinct CDR3 sequences, with about 54% occurring only once. Material for sequencing was blood. The receptors stem from a man aged 55-75 years in good health.

This clonotype has a handful of counts. The V and J genes are TRBV27 and TRBJ2-5, with D hard to call. Germline assignment: CDR1 MNHEY and CDR2 SMNVEV (reference sequence). CDR3 length equals 13 residues. The V and J ends lost 2 bases and 4 bases respectively, with 8 bases between them. The CDR3 loop is CASSLRAGETQYF. The CDR3 bases are TGTGCCAGCAGTTTAAGGGCCGGAGAGACCCAGTACTTC.

The chain employs TRBV2 and TRBJ1-5; TRBD1 might be the D (6 bases). Trimming left V 10 bases short and J 0 bases short, with 28 bases between. CDR3 length: 19 amino acids. CDR1 is SNHLY and CDR2 is FYNNEI in the germline V gene. DNA of the CDR3: TGTGCCAACACGACCCAGGGGCCCGTACAGAAAAATAGCAATCAGCCCCAGCATTTT. As protein: CANTTQGPVQKNSNQPQHF.

This clonotype turned up a few times. V is TRBV27 and J is TRBJ2-3, with no clear D. Trimming left V 8 bases short and J 5 bases short, with 8 bases between. Per the germline V gene, CDR1 is MNHEY and CDR2 is SMNVEV (reference sequence). The CDR3 has 11 amino acids. The CDR3 DNA reads TGTGCCAGCGGGGTCAGAGATACGCAGTATTTT. Amino acids: CASGVRDTQYF.

This clonotype was observed a handful of times. The chain recombines TRBV7-2 with TRBJ2-1; maybe TRBD2 (5 bases). V lost 2 bases and J lost 5, with 10 bases in between. The length of the CDR3 is 14 residues. CDR1 and CDR2 from the germline V gene are SGHTA and FQGNSA. DNA of the CDR3: TGTGCCAGCAGCTTAAGTTACGGGGACAATGAGCAGTTCTTC. This translates into CASSLSYGDNEQFF.

The CDR3 is CASSLHSLMNTEAFF. The CDR3 DNA sequence: TGTGCCAGCAGTTTGCACAGTCTCATGAACACTGAAGCTTTCTTT. The rearrangement links TRBV12-3 or TRBV12-4 to TRBJ1-1; no reliable D call. The length of the CDR3 is 15 residues. V lost 3 bases and J 0 bases, leaving 11 bases between the germline ends.

V is TRBV6-5 and J is TRBJ2-3; the match to TRBD2 covers 11 bases. Trimming removed 2 bases from V and 2 bases from J; junction bases left unmatched: 9. Germline V gives CDR1 MNHEY, CDR2 SVGAGI. The CDR3 is 18 residues long. The DNA of the CDR3 is TGTGCCAGCAGTTACAGTAGCGGGAGGGCCGGAGACACAGATACGCAGTATTTT. It codes for CASSYSSGRAGDTDTQYF.

This clonotype was seen just once. This chain's CDR3 is CASSGGGATQETQYF. The CDR3 DNA reads TGTGCCAGCAGTGGCGGGGGGGCGACTCAAGAGACCCAGTACTTC. The chain combines TRBV28 with TRBJ2-5, with TRBD2 identical over 9 bases. The germline gives CDR1 MDHEN, CDR2 SYDVKM. The ends lost 5 bases at V and 2 bases at J; junction bases unmatched: 6. CDR3 size: 15 residues. The full variable domain, its missing parts supplied by reference TRBV28 and TRBJ2-5, is DVKVTQSSRYLVKRTGEKVFLECVQDMDHENMFWYRQDPGLGLRLIYFSYDVKMKEKGDIPEGYSVSREKKERFSLILESASTNQTSMYLCASSGGGATQETQYFGPGTRLLVL.

This chain joins TRBV5-1 and TRBJ2-5; no clear D gene. The J call is in doubt because the DNA end fits TRBJ2-7 better. This CDR3 has 11 amino acids. CDR1 SGHRS and CDR2 YFSETQ come from the germline V gene. CDR3 protein: CASSSADEQYF. CDR3 nucleotide sequence: TGCGCCAGCAGTTCGGCGGACGAGCAGTACTTC.

The chain combines TRBV29-1 with TRBJ1-2; 7 bases match TRBD1. The germline V gene has CDR1 SQVTM and CDR2 ANQGSEA. This CDR3 region has 13 residues. With V trimmed by 6 bases and J by 5 bases, 9 bases remained unmatched. CDR3 in amino acids: CSVKGGFGYGYTF. DNA for the CDR3: TGCAGCGTAAAAGGGGGCTTCGGGTATGGCTACACCTTC.

This chain uses TRBV27 with TRBJ1-2; D is uncertain. V was clipped by 3 bases and J by 2 bases, with 10 bases between them. The V gene's germline CDR1 is MNHEY and CDR2 SMNVEV (reference sequence). This CDR3 region has 14 residues. The CDR3 here is CASSFRGPNYGYTF. CDR3 DNA: TGTGCCAGCAGTTTCCGGGGTCCAAACTATGGCTACACCTTC.

The rearrangement uses TRBV5-1 and TRBJ2-3, with D uncertain. Trimming left V 0 bases short and J 6 bases short, with 5 bases between. Germline V gene data show CDR1 as SGHRS and CDR2 as YFSETQ. The CDR3 is 12 amino acids. The chain's CDR3 is CASSLEMDTQYF. CDR3 nucleotides: TGCGCCAGCAGCTTGGAGATGGATACGCAGTATTTT.

The chain couples TRBV6-6 to TRBJ2-7, with 11 bases matching TRBD1. Germline V gives CDR1 MNHNY, CDR2 SVGAGI (reference sequence). Trimming took 2 bases from V and 7 from J; bases not matched to a gene: 7. The CDR3 extends over 15 amino acids. The CDR3 DNA reads TGTGCCAGCAGTTACCGAGGACAGGGGGCGGTTGAGCAGTACTTC. Its translation is CASSYRGQGAVEQYF.

This clonotype was counted a single time. DNA of the CDR3: TGTGCCAGCAGCTTAATGCGTGGGGTGCGGGAGACCCAGTACTTC. Protein sequence: CASSLMRGVRETQYF. The chain employs TRBV11-2 and TRBJ2-4, with no clear D. The last part of the DNA fits TRBJ2-5 better; the J call may be wrong. The CDR3 is 15 residues long. The germline V gene encodes CDR1 SGHAT and CDR2 FQNNGV.

There are a few counts of this clonotype. This rearrangement joins TRBV7-6 to TRBJ2-5, with 8 bases lining up with TRBD2. In germline, CDR1 is SGHVS, CDR2 FNYEAQ. The CDR3 contains 14 residues. With V trimmed by 1 base and J by 5 bases, 3 bases remained unmatched. The DNA of the CDR3 is TGTGCCAGCAGCTTAGGACTAGCGCCGGAGACCCAGTACTTC. Protein: CASSLGLAPETQYF. Complete variable domain (other parts from reference TRBV7-6 and TRBJ2-5): GAGVSQSPRYKVTKRGQDVALRCDPISGHVSLYWYRQALGQGPEFLTYFNYEAQQDKSGLPNDRFSAERPEGSISTLTIQRTEQRDSAMYRCASSLGLAPETQYFGPGTRLLVL.

The chain couples TRBV20-1 to TRBJ2-3; a weak D match, TRBD2 (5 bases). V lost 5 bases, J lost 5 bases, and 8 bases lay in between. The CDR3 has 11 residues. The germline gives CDR1 DFQATT, CDR2 SNEGSKA (reference sequence). CDR3 protein: CSAQSGDTQYF. The CDR3 bases are TGCAGTGCTCAGAGCGGAGATACGCAGTATTTT.

The V gene is TRBV6-1, the J gene TRBJ1-5, with a tentative D call TRBD1 (5 bases). The germline gives CDR1 MNHNS, CDR2 SASEGT. This CDR3 contains 12 residues. V lost 10 bases and J lost 4, with 11 bases in between. CDR3 nucleotide sequence: TGTGCCACGGGGACGGAGAATCAGCCCCAGCATTTT. It translates to CATGTENQPQHF.

CDR3 region: CSAESGSYNEQFF. The CDR3 DNA follows: TGCAGTGCCGAGAGCGGGTCCTACAATGAGCAGTTCTTC. The chain combines TRBV20-1 with TRBJ2-1, with D perhaps TRBD2 (6 bases). The germline V and J ends were trimmed by 6 bases and 1 base, with 10 bases remaining between them. The CDR3 consists of 13 residues. The germline gives CDR1 DFQATT, CDR2 SNEGSKA (reference sequence).

This rearrangement joins TRBV25-1 to TRBJ1-6, with D unclear. The germline V gene has CDR1 MGHDK and CDR2 SYGVNS. This CDR3 has 12 amino acids. The ends were cut back, 6 bases at V and 13 bases at J, with 13 bases in the middle. CDR3 residues: CASSSLRSPLHF. In DNA form, the CDR3 reads TGTGCCAGCAGCTCGTTGAGGTCGCCCCTCCACTTT.

The chain recombines TRBV3-1 with TRBJ1-1; a possible D gene is TRBD1 (6 bases). The CDR3 runs to 17 residues. V was clipped by 4 bases and J by 0 bases, with 18 bases between them. Germline V gives CDR1 LGHDT, CDR2 YNNKEL (reference sequence). The CDR3 nucleotides are TGTGCCAGCAGCCTCGGTGGGGCAGGGGTAATGAACACTGAAGCTTTCTTT. Amino acids: CASSLGGAGVMNTEAFF.

The chain recombines TRBV6-6 with TRBJ1-5, with a possible D match to TRBD1 (5 bases). Germline CDR1 and CDR2: MNHNY and SVGAGI (reference sequence). Trimming stripped 5 bases from V and 9 bases from J, with 17 bases between. The CDR3 spans 14 residues. CDR3 sequence: CASSHGADQWPQHF. CDR3 nucleotides: TGTGCCAGCAGTCACGGGGCGGATCAGTGGCCCCAGCATTTT.

V usage is TRBV15 and J usage is TRBJ2-2; 11 nucleotides agree with TRBD1. This CDR3 is 16 amino acids long. J lost 7 bases, V lost 0 bases, and 4 bases had no gene match. Germline CDR1 and CDR2: LNHNV and YYDKDF (reference sequence). The CDR3 coding sequence is TGTGCCACCAGCAGAGATTGGGGACAGGGGGGCGGGGAGCTGTTTTTT. Translating gives CATSRDWGQGGGELFF.

This chain links TRBV4-1 with TRBJ1-2; 10 nucleotides agree with TRBD1. CDR1 is MGHRA and CDR2 is YSYEKL in the germline V gene. The CDR3 length is 14 residues. Germline trimming cut 3 bases from V and 7 bases from J; bases unmatched to any gene: 5. CDR3: CASSQGTGDSGYTF. CDR3 coding DNA: TGCGCCAGCAGCCAGGGGACAGGGGACTCTGGCTACACCTTC.

The V gene is TRBV29-1, the J gene TRBJ2-7, with 8 bases that match TRBD1. Germline loops: CDR1 SQVTM, CDR2 ANQGSEA. The CDR3 runs to 13 residues. Germline trimming cut 4 bases from V and 6 bases from J; bases unmatched to any gene: 8. For the CDR3, the DNA is TGCAGCGTTGGAGCCAGGGGGCTATCCGAGCAGTACTTC. This gives the protein CSVGARGLSEQYF.

The V gene is TRBV6-1, the J gene TRBJ2-1, with D possibly being TRBD2 (7 bases). The V end was cut by 5 bases, the J end by 3 bases, with 17 bases between. Germline CDR1 reads MNHNS; CDR2 reads SASEGT. The CDR3 has 16 residues. The CDR3 loop reads CASSRVEGGGYNEQFF. Written as DNA, the CDR3 is TGTGCCAGCAGTCGAGTGGAGGGGGGGGGCTACAATGAGCAGTTCTTC.

The chain is built from TRBV6-1 and TRBJ1-6; tentative D call: TRBD1 (5 bases). Germline-derived CDR1 and CDR2 are MNHNS and SASEGT. Deletions cut 2 bases from V and 5 bases from J, with 13 bases between. The CDR3 spans 16 residues. CDR3 sequence: CASSEYWTSNNSPLHF. For the CDR3, the DNA is TGTGCCAGCAGTGAATATTGGACATCGAATAATTCACCCCTCCACTTT.

As DNA, the CDR3 is TGTGCCAGCAGTTACGGGCTAGCCGGAAATGAGCAGTTCTTC. Residues: CASSYGLAGNEQFF. The rearrangement joins TRBV6-6 to TRBJ2-1, with D maybe TRBD2 (5 bases). V lost 2 bases, J lost 7 bases, and 12 bases lay in between. The CDR3 spans 14 residues. Germline V gene lookup returns CDR1 MNHNY and CDR2 SVGAGI (reference sequence).

This clonotype came up a few times. CDR3: CASSPGTGHQLGETQYF. In nucleotides, the CDR3 is TGTGCCAGCAGCCCCGGGACAGGGCATCAATTGGGAGAGACCCAGTACTTC. The rearrangement uses TRBV6-2 or TRBV6-3 and TRBJ2-5; 9 bases map to TRBD1. J was trimmed by 4 bases and V by 6 bases; bases with no gene match: 15. CDR1 is MNHEY, CDR2 SVGEGT, per germline. The CDR3 has 17 amino acids.

This clonotype came up a few times. This chain joins TRBV6-2 or TRBV6-3 and TRBJ2-4; D gene unclear. This CDR3 has 12 amino acids. Trimming left V 3 bases short and J 3 bases short, with 3 bases between. Germline V gives CDR1 MNHEY, CDR2 SVGEGT. The CDR3 is CASSYNKNIQYF. In nucleotides, the CDR3 is TGTGCCAGCAGTTATAACAAAAACATTCAGTACTTC.

The sample holds one count of this clonotype. CDR3 DNA: TGTGCCAGCAGCCCCCACGAGAACACTGAAGCTTTCTTT. This encodes CASSPHENTEAFF. The J gene is TRBJ1-1, the V gene TRBV7-7, with no clear D. This CDR3 is 13 amino acids long. CDR1 is SSHAT and CDR2 is FNYEAQ in the germline V gene (reference sequence). The germline V and J ends were trimmed by 5 bases and 1 base, with 8 bases remaining between them.

V gene TRBV7-2 combines with J gene TRBJ2-7; D gene uncertain. This CDR3 has 12 residues. Germline CDR1 and CDR2: SGHTA and FQGNSA. Trimming cost V 2 bases and J 7 bases, with 9 bases left between them. DNA of the CDR3: TGTGCCAGCAGCTTAAACCCGAATGAGCAGTACTTC. Residues: CASSLNPNEQYF. The complete variable domain, with remaining parts taken from reference TRBV7-2 and TRBJ2-7, reads GAGVSQSPSNKVTEKGKDVELRCDPISGHTALYWYRQSLGQGLEFLIYFQGNSAPDKSGLPSDRFSAERTGGSVSTLTIQRTQQEDSAVYLCASSLNPNEQYFGPGTRLTVT.